The entry that follows covers one T cell receptor beta chain sequence. Its antigen remains unidentified. The data stem from a study of cytomegalovirus exposure and HLA in healthy donors. Findings and limits, study-wide: Sequencing depth roughly uniform across donors was assumed in presence/absence analyses. DRB1 had the most TCR associations and HLA-C the fewest, a later analysis found, with rates varying by HLA locus. A later analysis found common viral pathogens apparently linked to several of the most significant clusters. Later on, a genetic analysis was performed. It linked a missense variant in DCLRE1C with V- and J-gene trimming of TCR beta.

The CDR3 extends over 15 amino acids. Germline CDR1 reads LGHNA; CDR2 reads YSLEER. V was pared by 0 bases and J by 5 bases, with 13 bases between. 13 Jbeta primers and 60 Vbeta primers were used for the PCR. Profiling relied on immunoSEQ multiplex PCR, and the TCRdb table lists in-frame clones only, not all of them. This table has roughly 65,000 clones, 55% to 75% appearing once. V is TRBV4-3 and J is TRBJ1-1; D is perhaps TRBD1 (6 bases). The sequence came from a man aged 35-49 years in good health and CMV-seropositive. The sequencing input was PBMCs. The CDR3 DNA sequence: TGCGCCAGCAGCCAAGATTTAGGGGGAAGTACTGAAGCTTTCTTT. Translation: CASSQDLGGSTEAFF.